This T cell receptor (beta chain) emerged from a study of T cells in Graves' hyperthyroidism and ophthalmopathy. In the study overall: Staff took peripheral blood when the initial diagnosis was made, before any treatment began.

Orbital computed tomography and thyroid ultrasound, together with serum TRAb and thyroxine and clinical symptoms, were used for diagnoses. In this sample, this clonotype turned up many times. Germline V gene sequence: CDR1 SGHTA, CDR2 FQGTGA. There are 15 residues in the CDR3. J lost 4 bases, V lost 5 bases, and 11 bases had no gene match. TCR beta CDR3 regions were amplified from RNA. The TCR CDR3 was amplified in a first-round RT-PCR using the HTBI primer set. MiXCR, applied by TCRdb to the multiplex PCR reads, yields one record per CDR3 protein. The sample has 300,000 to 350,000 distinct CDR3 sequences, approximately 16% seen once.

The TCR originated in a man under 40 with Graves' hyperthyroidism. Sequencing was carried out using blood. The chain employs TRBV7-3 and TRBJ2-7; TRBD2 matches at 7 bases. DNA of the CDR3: TGTGCCAGCAGCACTTCTAGCGGAGGGCCTTACGAGCAGTACTTC. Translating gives CASSTSSGGPYEQYF. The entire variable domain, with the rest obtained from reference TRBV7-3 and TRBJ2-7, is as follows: GAGVSQTPSNKVTEKGKYVELRCDPISGHTALYWYRQSLGQGPEFLIYFQGTGAADDSGLPNDRFFAVRPEGSVSTLKIQRTERGDSAVYLCASSTSSGGPYEQYFGPGTRLTVT.